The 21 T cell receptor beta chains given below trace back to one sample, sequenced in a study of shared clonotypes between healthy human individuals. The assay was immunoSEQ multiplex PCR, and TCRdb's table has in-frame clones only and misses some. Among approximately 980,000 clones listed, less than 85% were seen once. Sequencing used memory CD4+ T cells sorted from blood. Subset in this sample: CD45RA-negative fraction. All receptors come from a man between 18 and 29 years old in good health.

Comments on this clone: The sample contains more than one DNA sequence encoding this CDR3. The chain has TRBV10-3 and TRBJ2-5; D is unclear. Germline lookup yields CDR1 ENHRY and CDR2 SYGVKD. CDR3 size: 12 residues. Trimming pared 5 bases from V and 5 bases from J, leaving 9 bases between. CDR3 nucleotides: TGTGCCATCAGTCCTGATGGGGAGACCCAGTACTTC. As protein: CAISPDGETQYF.

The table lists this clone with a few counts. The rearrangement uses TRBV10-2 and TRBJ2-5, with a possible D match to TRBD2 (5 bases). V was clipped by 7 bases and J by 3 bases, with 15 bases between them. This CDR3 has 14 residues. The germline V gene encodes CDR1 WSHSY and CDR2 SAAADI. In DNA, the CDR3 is TGCGCCAGCACCCTCCCTAGGCGGGAAGAGACCCAGTACTTC. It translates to CASTLPRREETQYF.

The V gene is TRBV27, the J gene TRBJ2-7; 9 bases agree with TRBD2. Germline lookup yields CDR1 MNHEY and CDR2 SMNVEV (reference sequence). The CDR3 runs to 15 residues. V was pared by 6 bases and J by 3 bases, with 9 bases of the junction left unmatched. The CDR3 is CASSKMGLAHYEQYF. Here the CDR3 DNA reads TGTGCCAGCAGCAAGATGGGACTAGCCCACTACGAGCAGTACTTC.

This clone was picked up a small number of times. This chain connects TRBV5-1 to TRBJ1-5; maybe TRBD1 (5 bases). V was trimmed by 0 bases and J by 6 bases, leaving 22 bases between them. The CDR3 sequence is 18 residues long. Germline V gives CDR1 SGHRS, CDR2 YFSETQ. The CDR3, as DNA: TGCGCCAGCAGCTTGGCGTCAGAAATCGTCAGGGAAGGTCAGCCCCAGCATTTT. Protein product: CASSLASEIVREGQPQHF.

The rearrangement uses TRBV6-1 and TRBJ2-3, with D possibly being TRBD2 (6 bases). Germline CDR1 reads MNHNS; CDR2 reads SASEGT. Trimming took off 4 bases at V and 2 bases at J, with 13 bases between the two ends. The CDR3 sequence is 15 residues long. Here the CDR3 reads CASSVRGTYTDTQYF. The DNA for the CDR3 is TGTGCCAGCAGTGTTCGGGGGACCTACACAGATACGCAGTATTTT.

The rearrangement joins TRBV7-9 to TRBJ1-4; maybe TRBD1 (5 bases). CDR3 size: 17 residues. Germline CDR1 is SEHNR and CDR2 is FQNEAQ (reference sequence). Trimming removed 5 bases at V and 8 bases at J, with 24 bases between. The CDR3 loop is CASSRPSRGGLEEKLFF. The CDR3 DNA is TGTGCCAGCAGCCGGCCAAGTAGGGGTGGGCTCGAAGAAAAACTGTTTTTT.

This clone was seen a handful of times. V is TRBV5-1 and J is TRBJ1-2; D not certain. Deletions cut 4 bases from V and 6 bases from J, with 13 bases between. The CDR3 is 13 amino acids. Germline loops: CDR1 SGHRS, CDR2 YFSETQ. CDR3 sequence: CASSMHSDNGYTF. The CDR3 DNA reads TGCGCCAGCAGCATGCACTCTGACAATGGCTACACCTTC.

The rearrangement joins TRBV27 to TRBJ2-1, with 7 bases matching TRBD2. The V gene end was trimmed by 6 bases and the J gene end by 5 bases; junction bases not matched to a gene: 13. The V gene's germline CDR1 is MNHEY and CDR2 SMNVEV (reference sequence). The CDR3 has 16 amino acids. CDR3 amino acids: CASSLVRRENHNEQFF. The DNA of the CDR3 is TGTGCCAGCAGCTTAGTCCGGCGGGAGAACCACAATGAGCAGTTCTTC.

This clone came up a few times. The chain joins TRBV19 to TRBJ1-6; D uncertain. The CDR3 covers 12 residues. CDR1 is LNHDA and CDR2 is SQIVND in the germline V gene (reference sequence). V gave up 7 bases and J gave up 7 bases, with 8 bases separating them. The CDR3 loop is CASIKVNSPLHF. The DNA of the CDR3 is TGTGCCAGTATTAAGGTAAATTCACCCCTCCACTTT. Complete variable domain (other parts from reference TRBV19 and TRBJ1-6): DGGITQSPKYLFRKEGQNVTLSCEQNLNHDAMYWYRQDPGQGLRLIYYSQIVNDFQKGDIAEGYSVSREKKESFPLTVTSAQKNPTAFYLCASIKVNSPLHFGNGTRLTVT.

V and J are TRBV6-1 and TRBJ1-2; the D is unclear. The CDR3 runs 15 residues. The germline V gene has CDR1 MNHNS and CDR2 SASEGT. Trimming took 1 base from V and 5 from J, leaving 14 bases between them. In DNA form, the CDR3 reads TGTGCCAGCAGTGAAGGAACGAAGGCCCTGTATGGCTACACCTTC. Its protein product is CASSEGTKALYGYTF.

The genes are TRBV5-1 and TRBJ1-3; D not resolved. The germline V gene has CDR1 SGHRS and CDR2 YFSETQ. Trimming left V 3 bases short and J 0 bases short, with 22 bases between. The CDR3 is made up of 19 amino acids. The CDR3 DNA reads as TGCGCCAGCAGCTCCTCGGGCGGCCCGGAGCCTTTCTCTGGAAACACCATATATTTT. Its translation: CASSSSGGPEPFSGNTIYF.

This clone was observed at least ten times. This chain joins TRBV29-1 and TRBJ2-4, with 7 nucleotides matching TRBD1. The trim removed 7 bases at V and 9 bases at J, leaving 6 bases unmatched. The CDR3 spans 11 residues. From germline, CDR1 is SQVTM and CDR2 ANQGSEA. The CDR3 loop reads CSEWDSTIQYF. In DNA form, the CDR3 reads TGCAGCGAGTGGGACAGTACCATTCAGTACTTC.

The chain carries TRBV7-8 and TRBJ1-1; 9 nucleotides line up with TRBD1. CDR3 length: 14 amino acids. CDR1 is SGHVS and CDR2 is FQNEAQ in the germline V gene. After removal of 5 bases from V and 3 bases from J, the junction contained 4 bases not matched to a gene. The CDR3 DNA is TGTGCCAGCAGCATGGACAGGGGTGACACTGAAGCTTTCTTT. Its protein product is CASSMDRGDTEAFF.

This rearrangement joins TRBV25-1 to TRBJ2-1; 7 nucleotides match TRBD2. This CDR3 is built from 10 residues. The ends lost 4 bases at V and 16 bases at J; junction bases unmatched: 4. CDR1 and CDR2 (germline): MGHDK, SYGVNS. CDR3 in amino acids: CASSGLAQFF. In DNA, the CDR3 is TGTGCCAGCAGTGGACTAGCTCAATTCTTC.

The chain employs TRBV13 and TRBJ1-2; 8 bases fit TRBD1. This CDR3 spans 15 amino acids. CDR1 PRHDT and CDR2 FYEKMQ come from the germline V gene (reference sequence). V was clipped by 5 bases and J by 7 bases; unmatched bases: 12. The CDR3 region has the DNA TGTGCCAGCAGCCCCGGGGACAGGCCGTCTTTTGGCTACACCTTC. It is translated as CASSPGDRPSFGYTF.

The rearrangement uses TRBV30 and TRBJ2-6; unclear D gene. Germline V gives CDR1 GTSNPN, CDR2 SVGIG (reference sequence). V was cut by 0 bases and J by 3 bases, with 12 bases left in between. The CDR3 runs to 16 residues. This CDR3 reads CAWSVRASLGANVLTF. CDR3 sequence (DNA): TGTGCCTGGAGTGTACGGGCGTCTCTTGGGGCCAACGTCCTGACTTTC.

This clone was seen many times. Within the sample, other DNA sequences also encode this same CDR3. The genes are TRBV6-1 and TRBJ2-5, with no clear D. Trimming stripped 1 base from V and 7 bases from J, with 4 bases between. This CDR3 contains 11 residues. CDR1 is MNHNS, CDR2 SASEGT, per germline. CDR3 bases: TGTGCCAGCAGTGAAGTTGGGACCCAGTACTTC. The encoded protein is CASSEVGTQYF.

The DNA of the CDR3 is TGTGCCAGCAGTGATTGGACCTCTATCCCCGATACGCAGTATTTT. Its translation: CASSDWTSIPDTQYF. The V gene is TRBV6-1, the J gene TRBJ2-3, with unresolved D. V was trimmed by 3 bases and J by 6 bases, leaving 16 bases between them. In germline, CDR1 is MNHNS, CDR2 SASEGT. The CDR3 totals 15 residues.

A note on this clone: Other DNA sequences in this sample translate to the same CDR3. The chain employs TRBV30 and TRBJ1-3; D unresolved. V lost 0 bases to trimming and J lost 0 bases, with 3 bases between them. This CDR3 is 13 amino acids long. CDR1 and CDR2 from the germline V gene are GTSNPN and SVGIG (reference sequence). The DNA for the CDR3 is TGTGCCTGGAGTGTGAGCTCTGGAAACACCATATATTTT. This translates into CAWSVSSGNTIYF.

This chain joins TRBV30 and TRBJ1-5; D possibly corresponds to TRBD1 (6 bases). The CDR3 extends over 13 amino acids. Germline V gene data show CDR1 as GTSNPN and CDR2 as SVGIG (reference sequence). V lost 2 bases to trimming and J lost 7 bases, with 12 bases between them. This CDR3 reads CAWSSEGEQPQHF. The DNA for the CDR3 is TGTGCCTGGAGTAGTGAGGGGGAGCAGCCCCAGCATTTT.

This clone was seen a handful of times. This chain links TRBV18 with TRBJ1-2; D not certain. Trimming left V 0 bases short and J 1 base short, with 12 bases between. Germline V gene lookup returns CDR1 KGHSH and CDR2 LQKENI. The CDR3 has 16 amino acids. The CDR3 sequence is CASSPPVAEVNYGYTF. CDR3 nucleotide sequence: TGTGCCAGCTCACCACCGGTGGCGGAAGTTAACTATGGCTACACCTTC.